A single sample gave rise to the 14 T cell receptor beta chains below, sequenced in a study of cytomegalovirus exposure and HLA in healthy donors. The primer mix had 60 Vbeta and 13 Jbeta primers. This table comes from immunoSEQ multiplex PCR, and its TCRdb copy is limited to in-frame clones, with some not included. The data hold about 150,000 clones, with around 81% observed a single time. Specimen: PBMCs. Receptors originate from a woman in her 40s in good health and CMV-seropositive.

This clone was picked up a small number of times. The junction differs from germline at one of its ends, possibly a read error. V is TRBV5-4 and J is TRBJ1-1; D unresolved. There are 13 residues in the CDR3. From germline, CDR1 is SGHNT and CDR2 YYREEE (reference sequence). The CDR3 DNA reads as TGTGCCAGCAGGTTGGGAGCGAACACTGAAGCTTTCTTT. Translation: CASRLGANTEAFF.

Here the CDR3 DNA reads TGTGCCAGCAGCCCCCGGACTAGCAAGAATGAGCAGTTCTTC. It is translated as CASSPRTSKNEQFF. The chain couples TRBV11-3 to TRBJ2-1, with TRBD2 matching 8 bases. The CDR3 spans 14 residues. Losses at the gene ends were 5 bases for V and 7 bases for J; bases not matched to a gene: 7. Germline CDR1 is SGHNT and CDR2 is YENEEA.

The rearrangement uses TRBV30 and TRBJ2-1; a weak D match, TRBD1 (6 bases). CDR3 length: 14 residues. Between the trimmed V and J ends, which lost 4 bases and 2 bases, there was a span of 12 bases. Germline-derived CDR1 and CDR2 are GTSNPN and SVGIG (reference sequence). CDR3 sequence: CAWMRGTPYNEQFF. The CDR3 coding sequence is TGTGCCTGGATGAGGGGGACACCCTACAATGAGCAGTTCTTC.

This chain joins TRBV7-9 and TRBJ2-3, with D hard to call. V lost 2 bases and J lost 6, with 15 bases in between. CDR3 length: 15 amino acids. CDR1 and CDR2 from the germline V gene are SEHNR and FQNEAQ (reference sequence). CDR3 sequence reads: CASSLRQFSGDTQYF. The CDR3 bases are TGTGCCAGCAGCTTAAGGCAGTTCTCCGGGGATACGCAGTATTTT.

The gene calls are TRBV11-3 and TRBJ2-1; 11 bases match TRBD2. Trimming removed 3 bases from V and 4 bases from J; junction bases left unmatched: 5. CDR3 length equals 16 residues. Germline lookup yields CDR1 SGHNT and CDR2 YENEEA. DNA for the CDR3: TGTGCCAGCAGCTTCCCCGGGACTAGCGGTTACAATGAGCAGTTCTTC. It is translated as CASSFPGTSGYNEQFF.

This chain links TRBV10-2 with TRBJ1-2; D is perhaps TRBD1 (6 bases). CDR3 length: 12 amino acids. V was cut by 3 bases and J by 4 bases, with 6 bases left in between. Germline loops: CDR1 WSHSY, CDR2 SAAADI. The CDR3, as DNA: TGCGCCAGCAGTGAACAGGGCTATGGCTACACCTTC. Residues: CASSEQGYGYTF.

This clone was seen only once. The gene calls are TRBV4-2 and TRBJ2-3; 13 nucleotides match TRBD2. V lost 2 bases and J lost 1; bases outside the gene matches: 12. Germline V CDR1 and CDR2: LGHNA, YNFKEQ. CDR3 length: 20 amino acids. CDR3 in amino acids: CASSQILAGGLGGGTDTQYF. CDR3 nucleotide sequence: TGTGCCAGCAGCCAAATACTAGCGGGAGGGTTGGGGGGGGGCACAGATACGCAGTATTTT.

This sequence joins TRBV9 and TRBJ2-5; 8 bases match TRBD1. Germline CDR1 reads SGDLS; CDR2 reads YYNGEE. With 3 bases clipped from V and 1 base from J, the junction kept 8 bases outside the gene matches. This CDR3 region has 16 residues. The CDR3 protein is CASSAGLDRGQETQYF. The CDR3 DNA reads TGTGCCAGCAGCGCAGGCCTAGACAGGGGCCAAGAGACCCAGTACTTC.

The V and J genes are TRBV2 and TRBJ2-5; 8 bases are a match to TRBD2. Germline-derived CDR1 and CDR2 are SNHLY and FYNNEI. The CDR3 is 15 residues long. V lost 5 bases and J lost 2; bases outside the gene matches: 7. CDR3 sequence reads: CASSRSLAGQETQYF. The CDR3, as DNA: TGTGCCAGCAGTAGGAGTCTAGCGGGTCAAGAGACCCAGTACTTC.

The rearrangement joins TRBV7-9 to TRBJ2-3; perhaps TRBD2 as D (5 bases). Germline V gene lookup returns CDR1 SEHNR and CDR2 FQNEAQ (reference sequence). CDR3 length: 16 residues. Trimming pared 1 base from V and 2 bases from J, leaving 13 bases between. CDR3 sequence reads: CASSLGASRPTDTQYF. CDR3 in DNA: TGTGCCAGCAGCTTAGGAGCTAGCCGTCCCACAGATACGCAGTATTTT.

The chain is built from TRBV5-1 and TRBJ2-3; the match to TRBD1 covers 7 bases. CDR3 length: 17 amino acids. Trimming removed 3 bases from V and 2 bases from J; junction bases left unmatched: 12. The germline gives CDR1 SGHRS, CDR2 YFSETQ. The CDR3 region has the DNA TGCGCCAGCAGCTCCCCCGGGACAGAAGCTCTCACAGATACGCAGTATTTT. Amino acids: CASSSPGTEALTDTQYF.

This chain connects TRBV14 to TRBJ1-1, with TRBD1 matching over 8 bases. From germline, CDR1 is SGHDN and CDR2 FVKESK. CDR3 length: 18 amino acids. Trimming cost V 2 bases and J 5 bases; bases outside gene matches: 16. The CDR3, as DNA: TGTGCCAGCAGCCAAAGGCGAATGGTACAGGGGGTAAATACTGAAGCTTTCTTT. As protein: CASSQRRMVQGVNTEAFF.

This chain links TRBV5-1 with TRBJ2-3; TRBD2 aligns across 11 bases. CDR3 length: 16 residues. Germline CDR1 and CDR2: SGHRS and YFSETQ. V lost 5 bases and J lost 3; bases outside the gene matches: 8. The CDR3 DNA follows: TGCGCCAGCAGTCCTACTAGCGGGAGCCTTACAGATACGCAGTATTTT. It encodes CASSPTSGSLTDTQYF.

The chain has TRBV7-8 and TRBJ2-7, with TRBD2 identical over 8 bases. With V trimmed by 1 base and J by 1 base, 15 bases remained unmatched. Germline lookup yields CDR1 SGHVS and CDR2 FQNEAQ. This CDR3 has 19 residues. The DNA of the CDR3 is TGTGCCAGCAGCTTAGGCCGGGAGGCAAAGCGGGAGTCTTCCTACGAGCAGTACTTC. It encodes CASSLGREAKRESSYEQYF.